This T cell receptor (beta chain) was documented in a study of blood T cell repertoires in COVID-19. For the study at large: Sites across the United States, Italy and Spain contributed samples from acute and convalescent COVID-19. From T cells, B-cell-depleted T cells, or PBMCs came the material, which was cDNA or gDNA.

In the original analysis: Amplification of reference gene primers was used by the study to estimate nucleated cell counts. The protocol was immunoSEQ multiplex PCR, while the TCRdb copy is restricted to in-frame clones and leaves out a portion. That table supplies the V and J calls and clone size; D and trimming were determined from the DNA. The sample includes 250,000 or so clones, almost 90% of them seen just once. Enrolment of Seattle patients took place during active infection, and they were followed longitudinally. The CDR3 is made up of 15 amino acids. V shed 4 bases and J shed 9 bases, with 16 bases lying between them. From germline, CDR1 is MNHEY and CDR2 SVGEGT.

The V call is TRBV6-2 or TRBV6-3, the J call TRBJ1-6; unclear D gene. The receptor's source is a woman aged 55 to 70 with COVID-19, enrolled during active disease. The sequencing sample was made of peripheral blood. CDR3 nucleotide sequence: TGTGCCAGCAGTTTCCCTCTAGCGGCCCTTTCACCCCTCCACTTT. As protein: CASSFPLAALSPLHF.